This TCR beta chain was sequenced during a study of human T cells and chemical hapten exposure. Looking at the study overall: Researchers reported sensitizing an approximately 2 cm by approximately 2 cm upper inner arm skin site with 2% DPC. Doses of diphenylcyclopropenone went to the patients' scalps weekly throughout the approximately 25-week study.

Overall study results and limits: Having alopecia, donors may respond immunologically unlike healthy people.

Looked up from germline, CDR1 is MNHNY and CDR2 is SVGAGI (reference sequence). The ends were cut back, 7 bases at V and 5 bases at J, with 15 bases in the middle. The CDR3 covers 14 residues. As processed by the authors: Samples had a median of 95,638 TCRs, ranging roughly 23,224 to 690,600. TCRdb analysed the RACE reads with MiXCR anew, one entry per CDR3 protein. TCRdb, rather than the study authors, made the V and J calls. The sample consists of around 300,000 distinct CDR3 sequences, 4.5% to 5.5% of them appearing once. A few counts support this clonotype. The antigen is not known. As for time point: pre-sensitization, week 0. Documented treatment: therapeutic diphenylcyclopropenone sensitization with weekly scalp DPC.

This chain connects TRBV6-6 to TRBJ2-1, with D hard to call. The material sequenced was whole blood, taken in connection with sensitization to the hapten diphenylcyclopropenone (DPC). The TCR comes from a woman under 30 with alopecia areata. Some clones in this sample may be carry-over from other donors' samples. The CDR3 DNA reads as TGTGCCAGCACCCACTGGGCTAGGAACAATGAGCAGTTCTTC. It encodes CASTHWARNNEQFF.